The clone carrying this T cell receptor (beta chain) has a count of ten or more. Germline lookup yields CDR1 MGHRA and CDR2 YSYEKL. This CDR3 is built from 14 residues. Trimming took 4 bases from V and 11 from J; bases not matched to a gene: 9. The source of the sample is a study of low-dose radiotherapy and immunotherapy resistance in tumors. Whole-study context: Treatment of Cohort 2 consisted of 1 Gy per fraction every two weeks, amounting to 13 Gy over 26 weeks. Daily, from cycle 1 day 1 and for four cycles, patients took oral aspirin 300 mg.

Stated time point: before trial treatment. Donors, who were enrolled in a single-arm phase I dose-escalation trial, received nivolumab, ipilimumab, aspirin, low-dose cyclophosphamide and low-dose radiotherapy. Alpha- and beta-chain coverage of first-strand cDNA came from TRAV- and TRBV-specific primers. TCR amplification involved about 19 PCR cycles with a constant-region primer and V-primer adapter. TCRdb used MiXCR to reprocess the reads, holding one entry per CDR3 protein. In the table there are some 85,000 distinct CDR3 sequences, approximately 20% of which are singletons. The sequence was collected from a male donor with prostate cancer. The sample consisted of PBMCs, taken before treatment. V usage is TRBV4-1 and J usage is TRBJ1-2; 11 positions agree with TRBD1. The CDR3 coding sequence is TGCGCCAGCAGCCGACCCGGGACAGGGGGTGGATACACCTTC. It translates to CASSRPGTGGGYTF.